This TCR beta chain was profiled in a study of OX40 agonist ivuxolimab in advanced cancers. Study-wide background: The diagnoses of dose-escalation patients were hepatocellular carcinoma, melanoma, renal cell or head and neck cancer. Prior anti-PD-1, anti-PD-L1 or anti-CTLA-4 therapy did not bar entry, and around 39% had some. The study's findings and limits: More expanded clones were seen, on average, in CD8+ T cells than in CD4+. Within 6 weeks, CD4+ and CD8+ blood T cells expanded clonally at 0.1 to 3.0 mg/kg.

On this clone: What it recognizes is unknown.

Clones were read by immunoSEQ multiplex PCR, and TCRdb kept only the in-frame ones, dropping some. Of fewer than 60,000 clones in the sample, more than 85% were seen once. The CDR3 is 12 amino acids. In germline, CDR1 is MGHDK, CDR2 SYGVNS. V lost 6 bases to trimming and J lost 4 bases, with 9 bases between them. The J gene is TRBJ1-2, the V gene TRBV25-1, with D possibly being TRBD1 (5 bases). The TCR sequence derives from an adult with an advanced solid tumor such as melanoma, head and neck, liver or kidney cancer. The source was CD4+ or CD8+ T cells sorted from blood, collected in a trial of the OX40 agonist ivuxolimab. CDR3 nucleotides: TGTGCCAGCAGCCTCGACAGCTATGGCTACACCTTC. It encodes CASSLDSYGYTF.